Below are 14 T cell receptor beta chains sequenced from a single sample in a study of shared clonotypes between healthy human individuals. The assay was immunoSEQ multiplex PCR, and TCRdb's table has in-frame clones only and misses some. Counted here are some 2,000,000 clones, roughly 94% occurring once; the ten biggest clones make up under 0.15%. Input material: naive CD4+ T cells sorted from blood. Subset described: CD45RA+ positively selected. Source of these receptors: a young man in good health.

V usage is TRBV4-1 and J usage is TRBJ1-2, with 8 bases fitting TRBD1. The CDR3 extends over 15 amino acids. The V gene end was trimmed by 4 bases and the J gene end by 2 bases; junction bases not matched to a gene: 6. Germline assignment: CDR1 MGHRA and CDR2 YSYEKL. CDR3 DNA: TGCGCCAGCAGCCGACTACAGGGGGAGAACTATGGCTACACCTTC. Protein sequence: CASSRLQGENYGYTF.

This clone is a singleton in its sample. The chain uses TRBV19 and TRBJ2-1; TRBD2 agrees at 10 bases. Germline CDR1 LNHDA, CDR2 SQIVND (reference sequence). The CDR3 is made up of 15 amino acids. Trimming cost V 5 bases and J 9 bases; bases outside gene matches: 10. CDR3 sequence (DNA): TGTGCCAGTAGTGGACTAGCGGTATTAAGGGGTGAGCAGTTCTTC. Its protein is CASSGLAVLRGEQFF.

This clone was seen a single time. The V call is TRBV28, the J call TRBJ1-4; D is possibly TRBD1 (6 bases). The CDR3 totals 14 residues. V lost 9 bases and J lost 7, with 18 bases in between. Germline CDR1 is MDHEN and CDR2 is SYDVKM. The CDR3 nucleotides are TGTGCCAGTCAGACGGGGGCAAGGGGTGAAAAACTGTTTTTT. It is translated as CASQTGARGEKLFF.

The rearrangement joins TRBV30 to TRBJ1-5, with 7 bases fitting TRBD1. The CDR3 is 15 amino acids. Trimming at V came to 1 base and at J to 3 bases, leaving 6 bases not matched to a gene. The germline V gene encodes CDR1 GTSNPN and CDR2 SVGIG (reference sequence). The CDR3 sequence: CAWSANDRDNQPQHF. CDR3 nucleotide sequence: TGTGCCTGGAGTGCCAATGACAGGGACAATCAGCCCCAGCATTTT. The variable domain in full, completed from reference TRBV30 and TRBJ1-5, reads SQTIHQWPATLVQPVGSPLSLECTVEGTSNPNLYWYRQAAGRGLQLLFYSVGIGQISSEVPQNLSASRPQDRQFILSSKKLLLSDSGFYLCAWSANDRDNQPQHFGDGTRLSIL.

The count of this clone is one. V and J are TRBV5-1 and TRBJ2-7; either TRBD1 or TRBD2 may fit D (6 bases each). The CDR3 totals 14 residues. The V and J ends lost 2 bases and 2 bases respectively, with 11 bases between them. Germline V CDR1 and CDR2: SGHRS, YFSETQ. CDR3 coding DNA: TGCGCCAGCAGCTTCGCAGGGGAGGCCTACGAGCAGTACTTC. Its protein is CASSFAGEAYEQYF. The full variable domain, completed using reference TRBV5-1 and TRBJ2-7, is KAGVTQTPRYLIKTRGQQVTLSCSPISGHRSVSWYQQTPGQGLQFLFEYFSETQRNKGNFPGRFSGRQFSNSRSEMNVSTLELGDSALYLCASSFAGEAYEQYFGPGTRLTVT.

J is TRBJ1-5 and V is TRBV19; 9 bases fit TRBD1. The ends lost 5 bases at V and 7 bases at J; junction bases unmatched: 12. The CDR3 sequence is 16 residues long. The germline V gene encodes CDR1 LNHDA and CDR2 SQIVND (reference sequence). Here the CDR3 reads CASSSSNRGREQPQHF. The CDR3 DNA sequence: TGTGCCAGTAGTTCATCCAACAGGGGGCGCGAGCAGCCCCAGCATTTT.

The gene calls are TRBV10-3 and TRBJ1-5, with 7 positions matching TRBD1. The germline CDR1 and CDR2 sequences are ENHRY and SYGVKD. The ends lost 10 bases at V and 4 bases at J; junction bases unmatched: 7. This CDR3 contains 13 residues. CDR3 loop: CASGTAGNQPQHF. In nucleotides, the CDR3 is TGTGCCAGCGGGACAGCCGGAAATCAGCCCCAGCATTTT.

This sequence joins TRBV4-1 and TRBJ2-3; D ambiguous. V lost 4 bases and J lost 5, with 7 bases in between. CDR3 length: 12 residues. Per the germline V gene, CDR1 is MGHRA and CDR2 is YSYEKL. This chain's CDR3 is CASSLPEDTQYF. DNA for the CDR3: TGCGCCAGCAGCCTTCCAGAAGATACGCAGTATTTT.

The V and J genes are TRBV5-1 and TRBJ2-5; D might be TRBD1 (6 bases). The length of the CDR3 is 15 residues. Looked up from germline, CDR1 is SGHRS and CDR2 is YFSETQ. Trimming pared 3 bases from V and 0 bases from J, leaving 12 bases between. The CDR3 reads CASSSDTGNQETQYF. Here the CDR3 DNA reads TGCGCCAGCAGCTCGGATACAGGGAACCAAGAGACCCAGTACTTC.

CDR3 protein: CASSVTTTVARRTDTQYF. The CDR3 bases are TGTGCCAGCAGCGTAACTACAACAGTAGCTCGCCGCACAGATACGCAGTATTTT. The chain is built from TRBV9 and TRBJ2-3; D not certain. This CDR3 spans 18 amino acids. Germline CDR1 is SGDLS and CDR2 is YYNGEE. V was pared by 1 base and J by 1 base, with 19 bases between.

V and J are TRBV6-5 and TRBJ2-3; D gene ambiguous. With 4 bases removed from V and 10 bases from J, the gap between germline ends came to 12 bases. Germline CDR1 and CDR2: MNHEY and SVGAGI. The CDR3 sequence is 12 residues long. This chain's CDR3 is CASSLPTTAQYF. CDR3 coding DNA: TGTGCCAGCAGTTTACCTACCACGGCGCAGTATTTT.

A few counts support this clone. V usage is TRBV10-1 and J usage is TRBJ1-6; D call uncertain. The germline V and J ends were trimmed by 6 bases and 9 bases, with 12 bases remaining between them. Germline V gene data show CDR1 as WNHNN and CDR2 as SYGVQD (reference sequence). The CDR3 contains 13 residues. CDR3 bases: TGCGCCAGCAGAATCCGGGATCCTTCACCCCTCCACTTT. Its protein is CASRIRDPSPLHF.

The CDR3 nucleotides are TGTGCCAGCAGTTACACGGCAGGGGGCCCCTACGAGCAGTACTTC. Translating gives CASSYTAGGPYEQYF. The chain combines TRBV6-6 with TRBJ2-7; 8 bases fit TRBD1. In germline, CDR1 is MNHNY, CDR2 SVGAGI (reference sequence). J lost 2 bases, V lost 2 bases, and 5 bases had no gene match. CDR3 size: 15 residues.

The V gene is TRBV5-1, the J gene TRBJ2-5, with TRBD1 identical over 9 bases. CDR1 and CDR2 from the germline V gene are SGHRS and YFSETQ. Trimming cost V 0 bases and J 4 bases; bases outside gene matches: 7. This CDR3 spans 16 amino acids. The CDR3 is CASSLATGGLRETQYF. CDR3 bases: TGCGCCAGCAGCTTGGCCACAGGGGGCCTCAGAGAGACCCAGTACTTC.